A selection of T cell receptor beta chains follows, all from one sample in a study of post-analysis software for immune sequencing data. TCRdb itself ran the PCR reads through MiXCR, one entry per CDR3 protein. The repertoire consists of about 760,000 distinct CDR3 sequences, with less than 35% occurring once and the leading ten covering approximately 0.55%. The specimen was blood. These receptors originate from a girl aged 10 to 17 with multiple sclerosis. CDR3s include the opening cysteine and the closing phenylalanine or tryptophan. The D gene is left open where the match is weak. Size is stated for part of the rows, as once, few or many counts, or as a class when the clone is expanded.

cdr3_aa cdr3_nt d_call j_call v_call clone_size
CSALQGKSATNEKPFF TGCAGTGCTCTACAGGGTAAATCGGCAACTAATGAAAAACCGTTTTTT NA TRBJ1-4 TRBV20-1 NA
CSASLTDPREQYF TGCAGTGCTAGTTTGACAGACCCCCGAGAGCAGTACTTC NA TRBJ2-7 TRBV20-1 NA
CATSDFERVQDNTQYF TGTGCCACCAGTGATTTTGAGAGGGTACAAGACAATACGCAGTATTTT NA TRBJ2-3 TRBV24-1 few
CSAWNAGDNEQFF TGCAGTGCTTGGAACGCCGGGGACAATGAGCAGTTCTTC NA TRBJ2-1 TRBV20-1 few
CASSGNSPTQYF TGTGCCAGCAGCGGCAACTCGCCCACGCAGTATTTT NA TRBJ2-3 TRBV5-8 many
CASSPHGQNIQYF TGTGCCAGCAGCCCCCACGGTCAAAACATTCAGTACTTC NA TRBJ2-4 TRBV3-1 few
CASGRLGLAGINEQFF TGTGCCAGCGGTAGACTGGGGCTAGCGGGAATCAATGAGCAGTTCTTC TRBD2 TRBJ2-1 TRBV6-2/TRBV6-3 few
CSATKLAGPSYEQYF TGCAGTGCTACTAAACTAGCGGGCCCCTCCTACGAGCAGTACTTC TRBD2 TRBJ2-7 TRBV20-1 NA
CASSARQVLQVIQYF TGTGCCAGCAGCGCAAGACAGGTTTTACAGGTCATTCAGTACTTC NA TRBJ2-4 TRBV7-2 few
CASSLRVSQETQYF TGTGCCAGCAGCTTACGGGTTAGCCAGGAGACCCAGTACTTC NA TRBJ2-5 TRBV7-9 NA
CATTGTVKFYGYTF TGTGCCACCACCGGGACAGTTAAATTCTATGGCTACACCTTC TRBD1 TRBJ1-2 TRBV10-3 NA
CASSFEGVGRTEAFF TGCGCCAGCAGCTTTGAGGGGGTTGGTCGGACTGAAGCTTTCTTT NA TRBJ1-1 TRBV5-1 once
CASGLEGWSYGYTF TGTGCTAGTGGTTTAGAGGGATGGAGCTATGGCTACACCTTC NA TRBJ1-2 TRBV12-5 NA
CSATQGVRETQYF TGCAGTGCTACCCAGGGGGTTCGGGAGACCCAGTACTTC TRBD1 TRBJ2-5 TRBV20-1 few
CASRPTGGDQPQHF TGTGCCAGCAGACCCACAGGGGGGGATCAGCCCCAGCATTTT TRBD1 TRBJ1-5 TRBV28 NA
CASSKQGPVYEQYF TGTGCCAGCAGCAAACAGGGACCAGTCTACGAGCAGTACTTC NA TRBJ2-7 TRBV7-9 few
CASSVVGLAGYEQYF TGTGCCAGCAGCGTAGTAGGGCTAGCCGGCTACGAGCAGTACTTC NA TRBJ2-7 TRBV9 NA
CASSDDQPGEQFF TGTGCCAGCAGTGACGACCAGCCGGGTGAGCAGTTCTTC NA TRBJ2-1 TRBV12-3/TRBV12-4 NA
CASSKVEGGNYGYTF TGTGCCAGCAGCAAAGTCGAGGGGGGAAACTATGGCTACACCTTC NA TRBJ1-2 TRBV21-1 NA
CSGKRMGPYNEQFF TGCAGCGGCAAGCGAATGGGCCCCTACAATGAGCAGTTCTTC NA TRBJ2-1 TRBV29-1 once
CASSQGFAGPQPQHF TGTGCCAGCAGCCAAGGGTTCGCAGGGCCTCAGCCCCAGCATTTT NA TRBJ1-5 TRBV3-1 NA
CATTISGLSGANVLTF TGTGCCACTACGATCTCGGGGCTCTCTGGGGCCAACGTCCTGACTTTC NA TRBJ2-6 TRBV25-1 NA
CASSLAGTSNINDGYTF TGTGCCAGCAGCTTAGCCGGGACAAGTAATATAAACGATGGCTACACCTTC NA TRBJ1-2 TRBV7-8 few
CATSARGSGKSTDTQYF TGTGCCACCAGTGCCCGTGGGAGCGGGAAGTCAACAGATACGCAGTATTTT TRBD2 TRBJ2-3 TRBV24-1 few
CASSYGGTGELFF TGTGCCAGCAGTTACGGGGGTACCGGGGAGCTGTTTTTT NA TRBJ2-2 TRBV6-5 many
CASGFTTDTQYF TGTGCCAGCGGGTTCACCACAGATACGCAGTATTTT NA TRBJ2-3 TRBV6-6 NA
CATSPKGGGYYNEQFF TGTGCCACCAGTCCAAAGGGGGGGGGATACTACAATGAGCAGTTCTTC NA TRBJ2-1 TRBV15 few
CASSLDAGTAYEQYF TGCGCCAGCAGCTTGGACGCCGGGACAGCCTACGAGCAGTACTTC TRBD1 TRBJ2-7 TRBV5-1 many
CASSPGLKYEQYF TGTGCCAGCAGTCCCGGCCTAAAGTACGAGCAGTACTTC NA TRBJ2-7 TRBV27 few
CASSRPWDEQYF TGTGCCAGCAGTCGACCTTGGGACGAGCAGTACTTC NA TRBJ2-7 TRBV28 few
CASSPLGGAEAFF TGTGCCAGCAGCCCCCTTGGGGGGGCTGAAGCTTTCTTT NA TRBJ1-1 TRBV7-2 NA
CSAAMDSTEAFF TGCAGTGCCGCGATGGACAGCACTGAAGCTTTCTTT NA TRBJ1-1 TRBV20-1 NA
CASRGQISTDTQYF TGTGCCAGCAGAGGACAGATCAGCACAGATACGCAGTATTTT NA TRBJ2-3 TRBV7-2 NA
CASSASRDRAGGYTF TGTGCCAGCAGTGCCTCCCGGGACAGGGCAGGTGGCTACACCTTC TRBD1 TRBJ1-2 TRBV6-1 NA
CASSPDRGSNTGELFF TGTGCCAGCAGCCCAGACAGGGGTTCGAACACCGGGGAGCTGTTTTTT TRBD1 TRBJ2-2 TRBV14 NA
CASNRDGGVAFF TGTGCCAGCAACCGAGATGGAGGGGTAGCTTTCTTT NA TRBJ1-1 TRBV7-9 few
CSEGRGTYNGQFF TGCAGTGAAGGGCGGGGGACCTACAATGGGCAGTTCTTC TRBD2 TRBJ2-1 TRBV20-1 NA